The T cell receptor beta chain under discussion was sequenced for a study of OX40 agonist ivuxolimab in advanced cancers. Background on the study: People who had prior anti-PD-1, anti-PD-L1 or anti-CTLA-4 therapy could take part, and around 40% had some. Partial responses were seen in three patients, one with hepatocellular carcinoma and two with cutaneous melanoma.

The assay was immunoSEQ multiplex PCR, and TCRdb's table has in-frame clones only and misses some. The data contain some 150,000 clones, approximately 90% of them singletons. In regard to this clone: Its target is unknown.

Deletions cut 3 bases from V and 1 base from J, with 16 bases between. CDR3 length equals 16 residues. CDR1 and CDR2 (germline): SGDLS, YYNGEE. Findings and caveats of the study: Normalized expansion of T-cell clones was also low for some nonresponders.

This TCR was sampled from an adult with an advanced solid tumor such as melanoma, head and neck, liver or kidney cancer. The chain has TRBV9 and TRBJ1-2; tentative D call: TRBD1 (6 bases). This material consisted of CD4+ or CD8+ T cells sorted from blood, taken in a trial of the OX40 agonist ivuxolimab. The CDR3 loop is CASSGQARLLNYGYTF. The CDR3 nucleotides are TGTGCCAGCAGCGGACAGGCCCGGCTCCTTAACTATGGCTACACCTTC. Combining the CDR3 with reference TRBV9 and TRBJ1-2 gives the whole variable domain DSGVTQTPKHLITATGQRVTLRCSPRSGDLSVYWYQQSLDQGLQFLIQYYNGEERAKGNILERFSAQQFPDLHSELNLSSLELGDSALYFCASSGQARLLNYGYTFGSGTRLTVV.